This TCR beta chain is from a study of OX40 agonist ivuxolimab in advanced cancers. Study background: Of the patients, three showed partial responses, one with hepatocellular carcinoma and two with cutaneous melanoma. The study, taken as a whole, reports: Partial responders treated at 0.1-3.0 mg/kg exhibited clonal expansion among the lowest measured.

Of note for this clone: What it binds is not known.

Germline V gene data show CDR1 as SGHAT and CDR2 as FQNNGV. Trimming cost V 1 base and J 5 bases, with 11 bases left between them. The CDR3 is made up of 15 amino acids. The data were produced by immunoSEQ multiplex PCR, yet TCRdb's version contains in-frame clones alone and is incomplete. The repertoire has 10,000 to 15,000 clones, about 76% of them found once; the top ten carry 32%. The TCR comes from an adult with an advanced solid tumor such as melanoma, head and neck, liver or kidney cancer. The sequences come from CD4+ or CD8+ T cells sorted from blood, collected in a trial of the OX40 agonist ivuxolimab. The chain joins TRBV11-2 to TRBJ1-4; D unclear. For the CDR3, the DNA is TGTGCCAGCAGCTTAGGAGCTGCTAGCAATGAAAAACTGTTTTTT. Translated, it gives CASSLGAASNEKLFF.